This T cell receptor beta chain appears in the sequencing data of a study of CD8 T cells in ankylosing spondylitis. Study outcomes and limitations: Blood from ankylosing spondylitis patients appeared to carry a characteristic roughly eight-variant TCR beta motif.

This CDR3 contains 10 residues. Germline V gene data show CDR1 as SQVTM and CDR2 as ANQGSEA. V shed 1 base and J shed 15 bases, with 10 bases lying between them. Molecular-barcoded quantitative 5'-RACE produced these TCR beta libraries. MiXCR, run by TCRdb on the 5' RACE reads, gives a single entry per CDR3 protein. This sample carries some 400,000 distinct CDR3 sequences, approximately 20% of them seen once, and the ten largest clones take about 16%. This clonotype showed up many times. Its specificity is unknown. The receptor's source is a male donor with ankylosing spondylitis. This chain connects TRBV29-1 to TRBJ2-1, with D possibly matching TRBD2 (6 bases). Input material: blood, either unsorted or a sorted T cell fraction (not recorded which). CDR3: CSVEGRAVFF. CDR3 nucleotides: TGCAGCGTTGAAGGGAGGGCCGTGTTCTTC.